Shown below are 9 T cell receptor beta chains from a single sample sequenced in a study of T cell responses to AZD1222 COVID-19 vaccine. Clones were sequenced by immunoSEQ multiplex PCR, and TCRdb holds only the in-frame ones, with some missing. The sample carries fewer than 80,000 clones, 70% to 80% recorded once. Sequencing was performed on peripheral blood, taken on day 0 of MenACWY control vaccination. These receptors all come from an adult in good health.

The sample holds many counts of this clone. The chain joins TRBV27 to TRBJ2-1; 8 bases agree with TRBD1. Germline V gene data show CDR1 as MNHEY and CDR2 as SMNVEV (reference sequence). The J segment lost 3 bases and the V segment lost 2 bases, leaving 3 bases of the junction unmatched. The CDR3 spans 15 residues. The CDR3 bases are TGTGCCAGCAGTTTACCAGGGGGCAACTACAATGAGCAGTTCTTC. It specifies CASSLPGGNYNEQFF.

The chain has TRBV6-5 and TRBJ1-2; D gene uncertain. The V gene lost 6 bases and the J gene lost 14 bases, with 19 bases spanning the gap. This CDR3 is built from 12 residues. CDR1 MNHEY and CDR2 SVGAGI come from the germline V gene. The CDR3 here is CASRPSSGSPTF. CDR3 DNA: TGTGCCAGCAGACCATCCTCCGGGTCTCCTACCTTC.

This chain joins TRBV18 and TRBJ1-4; 8 positions agree with TRBD1. The CDR3 has 15 residues. Germline V lookup: CDR1 KGHSH, CDR2 LQKENI. The junction had 5 bases not matched to a gene; V was cut back by 3 bases and J by 5 bases. The CDR3 bases are TGTGCCAGCTCACCGGAGAGACAGGGGAATGAAAAACTGTTTTTT. This codes for CASSPERQGNEKLFF.

The chain is built from TRBV7-8 and TRBJ1-1, with 9 nucleotides matching TRBD1. Germline CDR1 is SGHVS and CDR2 is FQNEAQ. The CDR3 has 14 residues. The V and J ends lost 5 bases and 3 bases, in that order; junction bases with no gene match: 4. CDR3 loop: CASSPQGADTEAFF. CDR3 DNA sequence: TGTGCCAGCAGCCCACAGGGGGCTGACACTGAAGCTTTCTTT.

The CDR3 protein is CASATTVGAYEQYF. DNA of the CDR3: TGTGCTAGTGCCACGACTGTAGGGGCCTACGAGCAGTACTTC. The rearrangement joins TRBV12-5 to TRBJ2-7; tentatively, D is TRBD1 (5 bases). V lost 7 bases and J lost 2, with 15 bases in between. This CDR3 is 14 amino acids long. CDR1 and CDR2 (germline): LGHNT, FRNRAP.

There are a few counts of this clone. The rearrangement uses TRBV5-4 and TRBJ1-2, with TRBD1 as a possible D gene (6 bases). V was clipped by 5 bases and J by 7 bases, with 15 bases between them. This CDR3 has 13 residues. The V gene's germline CDR1 is SGHNT and CDR2 YYREEE (reference sequence). CDR3 region: CASSSQGVSGYTF. The CDR3 DNA is TGTGCCAGCAGTTCACAGGGTGTGAGTGGCTACACCTTC.

The rearrangement uses TRBV3-1 (or the pseudogene TRBV3-2) and TRBJ1-1, with D possibly being TRBD1 (6 bases). The CDR3 runs to 14 residues. Germline V gene lookup returns CDR1 LGHDT and CDR2 YNNKEL (reference sequence). V lost 4 bases and J lost 2, with 11 bases in between. DNA for the CDR3: TGTGCCAGCAGCCCACAGGGCTTTAACACTGAAGCTTTCTTT. Its translation: CASSPQGFNTEAFF.

The chain is built from TRBV9 and TRBJ1-1; 11 nucleotides line up with TRBD1. Germline values: CDR1 SGDLS, CDR2 YYNGEE. J was trimmed by 5 bases and V by 3 bases; bases with no gene match: 6. CDR3 length: 15 residues. CDR3 DNA: TGTGCCAGCAGCGACGGACAGGGGGCGGTTACTGAAGCTTTCTTT. Its protein is CASSDGQGAVTEAFF.

The chain links TRBV30 to TRBJ1-3; D possibly corresponds to TRBD1 (5 bases). This CDR3 has 16 residues. Trimming left V 0 bases short and J 4 bases short, with 16 bases between. Germline-derived CDR1 and CDR2 are GTSNPN and SVGIG (reference sequence). This chain's CDR3 is CAWSVKAGGTGNTIYF. CDR3 nucleotides: TGTGCCTGGAGTGTAAAAGCAGGAGGGACCGGAAACACCATATATTTT.